This entry describes one TCR beta chain. With V trimmed by 2 bases and J by 2 bases, 3 bases remained unmatched. This CDR3 contains 15 residues. Germline CDR1 and CDR2: KGHSH and LQKENI. Repertoires were generated with immunoSEQ multiplex PCR, while TCRdb's copy carries only in-frame clones and drops some. The sample includes about 220,000 clones, 80% to 90% of them seen just once. The source of the sample is a study of blood T cell repertoires in COVID-19. Study-level background: Samples representing acute and convalescent COVID-19 were sourced from the United States, Italy and Spain. The analysed material was cDNA or gDNA that came from T cells, B-cell-depleted T cells, or PBMCs.

The sequencing input was peripheral blood. This clonotype was obtained from a man aged 50 to 59 who had recovered from COVID-19. This chain uses TRBV18 with TRBJ2-7, with 10 bases that match TRBD1. In DNA form, the CDR3 reads TGTGCCAGCTCACCAGACAGGGGGCATGCCTACGAGCAGTACTTC. Its translation is CASSPDRGHAYEQYF.